The T cell receptor (beta chain) described here comes from a study of shared clonotypes between healthy human individuals. In germline, CDR1 is MDHEN, CDR2 SYDVKM. Trimming stripped 3 bases from V and 3 bases from J, with 12 bases between. The CDR3 extends over 15 amino acids. TCRdb's table, derived via immunoSEQ multiplex PCR, lists solely in-frame clones and lacks some. The sample consists of approximately 1.1 million clones, approximately 78% of them appearing once. The sequencing sample was made of memory CD4+ T cells from PBMCs. Subset of the sample: CD45RA-negative fraction. The chain has TRBV28 and TRBJ1-5, with a possible D match to TRBD1 (5 bases). This receptor was taken from a man aged 18 to 30 in good health. Some clones in this sample may be carry-over from other donors' samples. In DNA form, the CDR3 reads TGTGCCAGCAGTTTGCGGGACGGACACAATCAGCCCCAGCATTTT. This codes for CASSLRDGHNQPQHF. The whole variable domain, remainder taken from reference TRBV28 and TRBJ1-5, is DVKVTQSSRYLVKRTGEKVFLECVQDMDHENMFWYRQDPGLGLRLIYFSYDVKMKEKGDIPEGYSVSREKKERFSLILESASTNQTSMYLCASSLRDGHNQPQHFGDGTRLSIL.